The T cell receptor beta chain under discussion was sequenced for a study of T cells in Graves' hyperthyroidism and ophthalmopathy. CDR1 is SNHLY, CDR2 FYNNEI, per germline. Trimming left V 3 bases short and J 2 bases short, with 5 bases between. This CDR3 is built from 13 residues. The CDR3 regions of TCR beta were amplified from RNA transcripts. First-round RT-PCR of the TCR CDR3 relied on the HTBI primer set. TCRdb re-derived calls from the multiplex PCR reads in MiXCR, one entry per CDR3 protein. The sample lists almost 600,000 distinct CDR3 sequences, approximately 14% occurring once. This clonotype was detected a few times. A much larger clone sits a single nucleotide away, making a read error possible.

The V call is TRBV2, the J call TRBJ1-5; D remains ambiguous. The sequencing input was blood. The TCR originated in a woman in her 30s with Graves' hyperthyroidism that later progressed to Graves' ophthalmopathy. In DNA, the CDR3 is TGTGCCAGCAGTGAGAATGGCAATCAGCCCCAGCATTTT. Translating it yields CASSENGNQPQHF.